One T cell receptor (beta chain) is described in this entry. The record originates from a study of blood T cell repertoires in COVID-19. Study at large: Collection of acute and convalescent COVID-19 samples took place in the United States, Italy and Spain. The analysed material was cDNA or gDNA that came from T cells, B-cell-depleted T cells, or PBMCs.

Per the original data handling: Nucleated cell counts were estimated from reference gene primer amplification. Using immunoSEQ multiplex PCR, the repertoire was profiled, and TCRdb retains in-frame clones only, with some absent. That table is the source of V, J and clone size, and D and trimming were worked out from the DNA. This table holds 300,000 to 400,000 clones, around nine tenths found once. Sequencing used peripheral blood. This TCR came from a woman aged 45-65 years with active or convalescent COVID-19.

The chain's CDR3 is CASSLRRGGGTDTQYF. The CDR3 DNA follows: TGTGCCAGCAGCTTAAGGCGGGGAGGGGGCACAGATACGCAGTATTTT. This sequence joins TRBV7-2 and TRBJ2-3; 7 nucleotides match TRBD2. The V and J ends lost 2 bases and 1 base, in that order; junction bases with no gene match: 6. Germline CDR1 and CDR2: SGHTA and FQGNSA. The length of the CDR3 is 16 residues.